Presented here are 10 T cell receptor beta chains from one specimen sequenced in a study of OX40 agonist ivuxolimab in advanced cancers. Measured with immunoSEQ multiplex PCR; TCRdb has only the in-frame clones, and not every one. Among roughly 41,000 clones listed, 88% were seen once. Sequencing used CD4+ or CD8+ T cells sorted from blood, obtained in a trial of the OX40 agonist ivuxolimab. The receptors stem from an adult with an advanced solid tumor such as melanoma, head and neck, liver or kidney cancer.

The rearrangement links TRBV28 to TRBJ1-1; TRBD1 is a possible D gene (5 bases). The CDR3 has 15 residues. Germline-derived CDR1 and CDR2 are MDHEN and SYDVKM. Trimming took off 6 bases at V and 0 bases at J, with 14 bases between the two ends. The CDR3 coding sequence is TGTGCCAGCAGCCCTTACAGGAGTTTGAACACTGAAGCTTTCTTT. Residues: CASSPYRSLNTEAFF.

The V gene is TRBV5-1, the J gene TRBJ1-1; D is unclear. The CDR3 contains 14 residues. V lost 2 bases and J lost 1, with 9 bases in between. Germline V gene sequence: CDR1 SGHRS, CDR2 YFSETQ. CDR3 sequence (DNA): TGCGCCAGCAGCTTCGCAGGAGGGAACACTGAAGCTTTCTTT. It codes for CASSFAGGNTEAFF.

The rearrangement joins TRBV5-1 to TRBJ2-3; tentatively, D is TRBD1 (5 bases). The CDR3 is 15 amino acids. V lost 4 bases to trimming and J lost 3 bases, with 15 bases between them. Germline V gene sequence: CDR1 SGHRS, CDR2 YFSETQ. The CDR3 bases are TGCGCCAGCAGCGAAAGGACATTACAAACAGATACGCAGTATTTT. Residues: CASSERTLQTDTQYF.

This clone was observed a few times. The CDR3 sequence is CASSPGINQETQYF. CDR3 in DNA: TGTGCCAGCTCACCGGGGATAAACCAAGAGACCCAGTACTTC. The genes are TRBV18 and TRBJ2-5; no clear D. V was cut by 3 bases and J by 0 bases, with 8 bases left in between. The CDR3 runs to 14 residues. Germline assignment: CDR1 KGHSH and CDR2 LQKENI. The full variable domain, its missing parts supplied by reference TRBV18 and TRBJ2-5, is NAGVMQNPRHLVRRRGQEARLRCSPMKGHSHVYWYRQLPEEGLKFMVYLQKENIIDESGMPKERFSAEFPKEGPSILRIQQVVRGDSAAYFCASSPGINQETQYFGPGTRLLVL.

The chain joins TRBV11-2 to TRBJ1-1; D uncertain. The CDR3 loop spans 15 amino acids. Germline values: CDR1 SGHAT, CDR2 FQNNGV. V lost 5 bases to trimming and J lost 7 bases, with 20 bases between them. The CDR3 loop reads CASSLLSRASNEAFF. The CDR3 DNA follows: TGTGCCAGCAGCCTCCTCTCGAGGGCTAGTAATGAAGCTTTCTTT. The whole variable domain, remainder taken from reference TRBV11-2 and TRBJ1-1, is EAGVAQSPRYKIIEKRQSVAFWCNPISGHATLYWYQQILGQGPKLLIQFQNNGVVDDSQLPKDRFSAERLKGVDSTLKIQPAKLEDSAVYLCASSLLSRASNEAFFGQGTRLTVV.

The rearrangement joins TRBV18 to TRBJ1-3; 7 bases are shared with TRBD1. The length of the CDR3 is 14 residues. Germline CDR1 KGHSH, CDR2 LQKENI. V lost 3 bases, J lost 2 bases, and 1 base stayed unmatched. The CDR3 reads CASSPGQTGNTIYF. The CDR3 nucleotides read TGTGCCAGCTCACCGGGACAGACTGGAAACACCATATATTTT.

The chain uses TRBV2 and TRBJ1-5; 10 bases match TRBD1. The CDR3 spans 13 residues. V gave up 7 bases and J gave up 5 bases; unmatched junction bases: 2. Germline V gene lookup returns CDR1 SNHLY and CDR2 FYNNEI. The DNA for the CDR3 is TGTGCCAGCAAAGGGACAGGGGATCAGCCCCAGCATTTT. Translated, it gives CASKGTGDQPQHF.

This clone occurred a few times. The CDR3 DNA follows: TGTGCCTGGAATACAGGGATCGGCTACACCTTC. Residues: CAWNTGIGYTF. The chain is built from TRBV30 and TRBJ1-2, with D perhaps matching TRBD1 (6 bases). The V and J ends lost 4 bases and 8 bases respectively, with 11 bases between them. This CDR3 has 11 amino acids. CDR1 is GTSNPN and CDR2 is SVGIG in the germline V gene (reference sequence).

The CDR3 loop is CASSPRRDSYEQYF. Written as DNA, the CDR3 is TGTGCCAGCAGCCCTAGAAGAGACTCCTACGAGCAGTACTTC. V and J are TRBV6-5 and TRBJ2-7; D is uncertain. V was pared by 6 bases and J by 0 bases, with 12 bases between. Germline V lookup: CDR1 MNHEY, CDR2 SVGAGI. The CDR3 has 14 residues.

The chain uses TRBV13 and TRBJ2-3; 11 bases map to TRBD2. The CDR3 runs to 18 residues. Per germline, CDR1 PRHDT and CDR2 FYEKMQ (reference sequence). The V segment lost 7 bases and the J segment 0 bases; nucleotides outside the gene matches: 12. CDR3 sequence (DNA): TGTGCCAGCATCCAGACTAGCGGGGTTCTGTCTAGCACAGATACGCAGTATTTT. Residues: CASIQTSGVLSSTDTQYF.